This TCR beta chain was captured by sequencing in a study of shared clonotypes between healthy human individuals. Within Nashville, Tennessee resided all donors, each a Caucasian adult. CD4+ cells underwent separation, giving CD45RA+ naive and CD45RA-negative memory subsets. The CDR3 has 14 residues. Germline V gives CDR1 LNHDA, CDR2 SQIVND (reference sequence). Losses at the gene ends were 7 bases for V and 8 bases for J; bases not matched to a gene: 7. Repertoires were generated with immunoSEQ multiplex PCR, while TCRdb's copy carries only in-frame clones and drops some. The profile shows approximately 2,300,000 clones, around 93% of them singletons.

The V and J genes are TRBV19 and TRBJ1-4; 10 positions match TRBD1. Sequenced sample: naive CD4+ T cells from PBMCs. Subset specified: CD45RA+ positively selected. This sequence originates from a man younger than 35 in good health. Some clones in this sample may be carry-over from other donors' samples. The CDR3 nucleotides read TGTGCCAGTACCCGGACAGGGGGTAGGGAAAAACTGTTTTTT. Translating gives CASTRTGGREKLFF.